Following are 13 T cell receptor beta chains from one sample sequenced in a study of blood T cells in healthy people across ages. The second PCR ran about 6 to 12 cycles with a sample-barcoded 5' primer and J-beta primers. TCRdb reprocessed the 5' RACE reads via MiXCR and lists one record per CDR3 protein. The sample holds about a million distinct CDR3 sequences; approximately 50% are singletons and the top ten take about a fifth. The material sequenced was blood. All receptors derive from a woman aged 55-69 years in good health.

The chain carries TRBV7-9 and TRBJ2-3; no reliable D call. This CDR3 spans 14 amino acids. Germline CDR1 and CDR2: SEHNR and FQNEAQ (reference sequence). V was pared by 8 bases and J by 5 bases, with 17 bases between. The CDR3 reads CASFGAQHIDTQYF. In DNA, the CDR3 is TGTGCCAGCTTCGGCGCCCAGCACATAGATACGCAGTATTTT.

This chain connects TRBV3-1 to TRBJ2-5; TRBD2 matches 8 bases. The assigned J gene may be wrong: the sequence end matches TRBJ2-7 better. The CDR3 extends over 15 amino acids. In germline, CDR1 is LGHDT, CDR2 YNNKEL (reference sequence). The CDR3: CASSRGAGLGREQYF. In DNA form, the CDR3 reads TGTGCCAGCAGCCGTGGAGCGGGACTAGGCCGCGAGCAGTACTTC.

The chain links TRBV2 to TRBJ2-3, with 10 bases identical to TRBD2. CDR3 length: 16 amino acids. J lost 2 bases, V lost 5 bases, and 7 bases had no gene match. The germline V gene has CDR1 SNHLY and CDR2 FYNNEI. CDR3 nucleotides: TGTGCCAGCAGTTCAAGCCTAGCGGGAGCCACAGATACGCAGTATTTT. Amino acids: CASSSSLAGATDTQYF.

The rearrangement joins TRBV2 to TRBJ1-2; D gene ambiguous. V was clipped by 5 bases and J by 2 bases, with 12 bases between them. CDR3 length equals 14 residues. Per the germline V gene, CDR1 is SNHLY and CDR2 is FYNNEI. The CDR3 nucleotides read TGTGCCAGCAGTAGGACGGGCAACAACTATGGCTACACCTTC. Its translation is CASSRTGNNYGYTF.

This clonotype was detected only a few times. The genes are TRBV7-2 and TRBJ2-7; D possibly matches TRBD1 or TRBD2 (5 bases each). V lost 7 bases, J lost 2 bases, and 18 bases lay in between. The CDR3 runs 15 residues. CDR1 and CDR2 from the germline V gene are SGHTA and FQGNSA. As DNA, the CDR3 is TGTGCCAGCACCCCAGGTGTGGGACCGACCTACGAGCAGTACTTC. Translated: CASTPGVGPTYEQYF.

The chain employs TRBV5-1 and TRBJ2-7; 13 bases line up with TRBD2. Germline V CDR1 and CDR2: SGHRS, YFSETQ. Trimming removed 4 bases from V and 0 bases from J; junction bases left unmatched: 4. This CDR3 has 16 amino acids. The CDR3 DNA reads as TGCGCCAGCAGCCGCCGGACTAGCGGGAGCTCCTACGAGCAGTACTTC. Its translation: CASSRRTSGSSYEQYF.

There are many counts of this clonotype. Here the CDR3 DNA reads TGCAGCGTTGGGAGGGGTAATCGAGAGACCCAGTACTTC. It codes for CSVGRGNRETQYF. The V call is TRBV29-1, the J call TRBJ2-5, with D perhaps TRBD2 (6 bases). CDR3 length equals 13 residues. Between the trimmed V and J ends, which lost 4 bases and 4 bases, there was a span of 13 bases. Germline values: CDR1 SQVTM, CDR2 ANQGSEA.

The V gene is TRBV4-1, the J gene TRBJ1-2, with unresolved D. Per the germline V gene, CDR1 is MGHRA and CDR2 is YSYEKL. V was clipped by 0 bases and J by 0 bases, with 11 bases between them. This CDR3 contains 16 residues. The CDR3 spells CASSQDFQASNYGYTF. CDR3 DNA sequence: TGCGCCAGCAGCCAAGATTTCCAGGCCTCTAACTATGGCTACACCTTC.

The CDR3 coding sequence is TGCAGTGCTAGAACCTCCTCGGCCGCTAGCGGGAGACTCGATACGCAGTATTTT. Amino acid sequence: CSARTSSAASGRLDTQYF. V is TRBV20-1 and J is TRBJ2-3, with 10 bases aligning to TRBD2. The CDR3 loop spans 18 amino acids. J was trimmed by 6 bases and V by 2 bases; bases with no gene match: 17. The germline CDR1 and CDR2 sequences are DFQATT and SNEGSKA (reference sequence).

This chain joins TRBV4-3 and TRBJ2-5, with 13 nucleotides matching TRBD2. This CDR3 comprises 17 residues. Germline V gives CDR1 LGHNA, CDR2 YSLEER. The ends lost 4 bases at V and 11 bases at J; junction bases unmatched: 16. The DNA for the CDR3 is TGCGCCAGCAGCCCGAACAGCGGACTAGCGGGAGCGGATGAGCAGTACTTC. It is translated as CASSPNSGLAGADEQYF.

This clonotype has only one observation. This chain links TRBV29-1 with TRBJ2-1, with 9 nucleotides matching TRBD2. The CDR3 is 16 amino acids. Trimming took 4 bases from V and 12 from J; bases not matched to a gene: 19. The germline V gene has CDR1 SQVTM and CDR2 ANQGSEA. This CDR3 is CSVGSGGGTSRSGQFF. In DNA form, the CDR3 reads TGCAGCGTTGGATCCGGGGGAGGGACTAGCAGGAGTGGGCAGTTCTTC.

V and J are TRBV7-3 and TRBJ2-6, with D perhaps TRBD1 or TRBD2 (6 bases each). This CDR3 is built from 16 residues. Trimming left V 0 bases short and J 1 base short, with 7 bases between. Germline CDR1 SGHTA, CDR2 FQGTGA. The CDR3 spells CASSLTGGSGANVLTF. The DNA of the CDR3 is TGTGCCAGCAGCTTAACAGGGGGGTCTGGGGCCAACGTCCTGACTTTC. The full variable domain, in which reference TRBV7-3 and TRBJ2-6 provide the parts outside the CDR3, is GAGVSQTPSNKVTEKGKYVELRCDPISGHTALYWYRQSLGQGPEFLIYFQGTGAADDSGLPNDRFFAVRPEGSVSTLKIQRTERGDSAVYLCASSLTGGSGANVLTFGAGSRLTVL.

This clonotype was detected only a few times. This sequence joins TRBV27 and TRBJ2-7; D might be TRBD2 (5 bases). V lost 6 bases and J lost 6, with 18 bases in between. This CDR3 contains 14 residues. Germline V gene lookup returns CDR1 MNHEY and CDR2 SMNVEV (reference sequence). CDR3 sequence: CASSWHREASEQYF. The DNA for the CDR3 is TGTGCCAGCAGCTGGCACCGGGAAGCTAGCGAGCAGTACTTC.